This passage covers 28 T cell receptor beta chains from one sample sequenced in a study of blood T cell repertoires in COVID-19. Libraries were prepared by immunoSEQ multiplex PCR; TCRdb keeps only in-frame clonotypes and omits some of them. The repertoire consists of some 400,000 clones, with 90% occurring once and the leading ten covering around 6.3%. The sample consisted of peripheral blood. These receptors all stem from a young man with active or convalescent COVID-19.

V and J are TRBV5-1 and TRBJ1-4, with D possibly being TRBD1 (5 bases). Trimming pared 0 bases from V and 6 bases from J, leaving 9 bases between. Germline V gives CDR1 SGHRS, CDR2 YFSETQ. The CDR3 has 14 amino acids. The CDR3 nucleotides read TGCGCCAGCAGCTTGGCCCCGGGGGATGAAAAACTGTTTTTT. Its protein is CASSLAPGDEKLFF.

The chain combines TRBV11-3 with TRBJ1-5; tentatively, D is TRBD1 (6 bases). The CDR3 length is 18 residues. Looked up from germline, CDR1 is SGHNT and CDR2 is YENEEA. With 5 bases removed from V and 0 bases from J, the gap between germline ends came to 20 bases. CDR3 loop: CASSPVGQTGNSNQPQHF. In nucleotides, the CDR3 is TGTGCCAGCAGCCCCGTGGGCCAGACAGGTAATAGCAATCAGCCCCAGCATTTT. Full variable domain (rest looked up from reference TRBV11-3 and TRBJ1-5): EAGVVQSPRYKIIEKKQPVAFWCNPISGHNTLYWYLQNLGQGPELLIRYENEEAVDDSQLPKDRFSAERLKGVDSTLKIQPAELGDSAVYLCASSPVGQTGNSNQPQHFGDGTRLSIL.

V gene TRBV27 combines with J gene TRBJ2-1; D gene ambiguous. CDR1 and CDR2 from the germline V gene are MNHEY and SMNVEV (reference sequence). The CDR3 totals 15 residues. With 2 bases removed from V and 6 bases from J, the gap between germline ends came to 14 bases. The CDR3 sequence: CASSLTPGVGNEQFF. CDR3 bases: TGTGCCAGCAGTTTAACACCTGGAGTTGGCAATGAGCAGTTCTTC.

V and J are TRBV7-2 and TRBJ1-1; 8 nucleotides align to TRBD1. J lost 4 bases, V lost 4 bases, and 2 bases had no gene match. The CDR3 consists of 13 residues. The germline gives CDR1 SGHTA, CDR2 FQGNSA. The CDR3 DNA follows: TGTGCCAGCAGCTCAGACAGGGGCACTGAAGCTTTCTTT. Residues: CASSSDRGTEAFF.

CDR3 amino acids: CASSPRAAGPLLEQYF. As DNA, the CDR3 is TGTGCCAGCAGTCCTAGAGCGGCGGGGCCACTACTGGAGCAGTACTTC. V gene TRBV28 combines with J gene TRBJ2-7, with a weak D call TRBD2 (6 bases). The CDR3 runs to 16 residues. From germline, CDR1 is MDHEN and CDR2 SYDVKM. The V gene lost 5 bases and the J gene lost 7 bases, with 24 bases spanning the gap.

This chain links TRBV27 with TRBJ1-2; 9 bases are a match to TRBD1. This CDR3 comprises 15 residues. Germline lookup yields CDR1 MNHEY and CDR2 SMNVEV (reference sequence). J was trimmed by 5 bases and V by 2 bases; bases with no gene match: 6. The CDR3 spells CASSLVGQGIYGYTF. CDR3 bases: TGTGCCAGCAGTTTAGTGGGACAGGGTATTTATGGCTACACCTTC.

This chain connects TRBV7-2 to TRBJ2-7, with D uncertain. The germline gives CDR1 SGHTA, CDR2 FQGNSA. There are 11 residues in the CDR3. V was clipped by 5 bases and J by 3 bases, with 5 bases between them. In DNA form, the CDR3 reads TGTGCCAGCAGCCCCAACTACGAGCAGTACTTC. It yields the protein CASSPNYEQYF.

The chain combines TRBV7-2 with TRBJ2-7, with a tentative D call TRBD1 (5 bases). The CDR3 is 17 amino acids. V shed 2 bases and J shed 3 bases, with 20 bases lying between them. Germline values: CDR1 SGHTA, CDR2 FQGNSA. The CDR3 spells CASSLSFDSSLGYEQYF. The CDR3 nucleotides are TGTGCCAGCAGCTTATCCTTCGACAGCTCCCTGGGCTACGAGCAGTACTTC.

This chain links TRBV9 with TRBJ2-7, with D perhaps matching TRBD1 (6 bases). Trimming took 1 base from V and 1 from J, leaving 12 bases between them. This CDR3 comprises 15 residues. Germline V gene sequence: CDR1 SGDLS, CDR2 YYNGEE. CDR3 protein: CASSVTGLFSYEQYF. DNA for the CDR3: TGTGCCAGCAGCGTAACAGGGTTGTTTTCCTACGAGCAGTACTTC.

The V gene is TRBV27, the J gene TRBJ2-5, with D maybe TRBD1 (6 bases). Trimming left V 4 bases short and J 3 bases short, with 15 bases between. The CDR3 has 15 amino acids. Germline V gives CDR1 MNHEY, CDR2 SMNVEV (reference sequence). The CDR3 spells CASSSLTGPEETQYF. CDR3 nucleotide sequence: TGTGCCAGCAGTTCCCTAACAGGGCCCGAAGAGACCCAGTACTTC.

Remarks on this clone: In the same sample, other DNA sequences code for this CDR3. This chain uses TRBV9 with TRBJ1-3; 7 bases map to TRBD1. There are 15 residues in the CDR3. With 0 bases clipped from V and 0 bases from J, the junction kept 0 bases outside the gene matches. CDR1 and CDR2 (germline): SGDLS, YYNGEE. CDR3 nucleotides: TGTGCCAGCAGCGTAGACAGGGGCTCTGGAAACACCATATATTTT. Amino acids: CASSVDRGSGNTIYF.

This clone was found once. The chain joins TRBV9 to TRBJ1-1; D unclear. Germline V gene data show CDR1 as SGDLS and CDR2 as YYNGEE. This CDR3 is 14 amino acids long. The ends were cut back, 0 bases at V and 0 bases at J, with 6 bases in the middle. In DNA form, the CDR3 reads TGTGCCAGCAGCGTAGACAGTATGAACACTGAAGCTTTCTTT. It encodes CASSVDSMNTEAFF.

This sequence joins TRBV2 and TRBJ1-2, with 7 bases identical to TRBD1. With 4 bases clipped from V and 9 bases from J, the junction kept 5 bases outside the gene matches. The CDR3 spans 12 residues. The V gene's germline CDR1 is SNHLY and CDR2 FYNNEI. CDR3 sequence: CASSGETGSYTF. CDR3 nucleotides: TGTGCCAGCAGTGGAGAGACAGGGAGCTACACCTTC.

This clone was picked up one time. This chain connects TRBV7-2 to TRBJ1-3; D is undetermined. Germline CDR1 SGHTA, CDR2 FQGNSA. The CDR3 loop spans 16 amino acids. The germline V and J ends were trimmed by 1 base and 0 bases, with 10 bases remaining between them. The CDR3 nucleotides are TGTGCCAGCAGCTTAGTATCCGGGAGCTCTGGAAACACCATATATTTT. It translates to CASSLVSGSSGNTIYF. Full variable domain (missing parts from reference TRBV7-2 and TRBJ1-3): GAGVSQSPSNKVTEKGKDVELRCDPISGHTALYWYRQSLGQGLEFLIYFQGNSAPDKSGLPSDRFSAERTGGSVSTLTIQRTQQEDSAVYLCASSLVSGSSGNTIYFGEGSWLTVV.

The rearrangement uses TRBV20-1 and TRBJ1-2; 7 positions agree with TRBD1. The CDR3 length is 14 residues. Germline V gene data show CDR1 as DFQATT and CDR2 as SNEGSKA (reference sequence). J gave up 6 bases and V 3 bases, and 10 bases lay outside the gene matches. The chain's CDR3 is CSASYRGLVDGYTF. In nucleotides, the CDR3 is TGCAGTGCTAGTTATAGGGGGCTGGTTGATGGCTACACCTTC.

The chain recombines TRBV7-8 with TRBJ1-4, with 7 bases that match TRBD1. The CDR3 length is 17 residues. The V segment lost 5 bases and the J segment 0 bases; nucleotides outside the gene matches: 9. The V gene's germline CDR1 is SGHVS and CDR2 FQNEAQ. The CDR3 DNA reads as TGTGCCAGCAGCCCGCCGGGACAGAGGACAACTAATGAAAAACTGTTTTTT. This encodes CASSPPGQRTTNEKLFF.

This sequence joins TRBV29-1 and TRBJ1-2; 8 bases line up with TRBD1. Per the germline V gene, CDR1 is SQVTM and CDR2 is ANQGSEA. J lost 2 bases, V lost 3 bases, and 5 bases had no gene match. The CDR3 contains 14 residues. This chain's CDR3 is CSVDLGQGNYGYTF. In DNA form, the CDR3 reads TGCAGCGTTGACCTTGGACAGGGCAACTATGGCTACACCTTC. The whole variable domain, remainder taken from reference TRBV29-1 and TRBJ1-2, is SAVISQKPSRDICQRGTSLTIQCQVDSQVTMMFWYRQQPGQSLTLIATANQGSEATYESGFVIDKFPISRPNLTFSTLTVSNMSPEDSSIYLCSVDLGQGNYGYTFGSGTRLTVV.

This clone was detected once. V gene TRBV6-5 combines with J gene TRBJ2-1; tentatively, D is TRBD1 (6 bases). CDR3 length: 15 amino acids. The germline V gene encodes CDR1 MNHEY and CDR2 SVGAGI. Trimming removed 5 bases at V and 0 bases at J, with 11 bases between. CDR3 residues: CASSLADSSYNEQFF. The CDR3 bases are TGTGCCAGCAGTCTCGCGGACAGCTCCTACAATGAGCAGTTCTTC.

This clone was seen just once. This chain uses TRBV29-1 with TRBJ1-3; a possible D gene is TRBD1 (6 bases). The CDR3 covers 16 residues. CDR1 and CDR2 (germline): SQVTM, ANQGSEA. Trimming pared 4 bases from V and 0 bases from J, leaving 16 bases between. CDR3 sequence: CSVVGTGQTSGNTIYF. CDR3 in DNA: TGCAGCGTTGTGGGAACAGGGCAGACCTCTGGAAACACCATATATTTT.

This clone appeared once. The chain uses TRBV5-1 and TRBJ2-1; 8 bases are a match to TRBD2. V gave up 0 bases and J gave up 4 bases; unmatched junction bases: 6. The CDR3 length is 16 residues. Germline V gene lookup returns CDR1 SGHRS and CDR2 YFSETQ. Written as DNA, the CDR3 is TGCGCCAGCAGCTTGGCCAGCGGGAGTGGTTACAATGAGCAGTTCTTC. It yields the protein CASSLASGSGYNEQFF.

The rearrangement uses TRBV2 and TRBJ2-7; weak D call: TRBD1 (5 bases). The V end was cut by 2 bases, the J end by 5 bases, with 7 bases between. CDR1 is SNHLY, CDR2 FYNNEI, per germline. The CDR3 contains 12 residues. CDR3 sequence: CASSERGHEQYF. The DNA of the CDR3 is TGTGCCAGCAGTGAAAGGGGCCACGAGCAGTACTTC.

The chain uses TRBV15 and TRBJ2-7, with D possibly being TRBD2 (6 bases). V was clipped by 3 bases and J by 3 bases, with 15 bases between them. The CDR3 is 15 amino acids. The germline V gene encodes CDR1 LNHNV and CDR2 YYDKDF (reference sequence). The CDR3 region is CATSRVRDGGYEQYF. The CDR3 DNA is TGTGCCACCAGCAGGGTCAGGGACGGGGGCTACGAGCAGTACTTC.

The chain uses TRBV4-3 and TRBJ2-5, with D tentatively TRBD2 (6 bases). The germline V gene has CDR1 LGHNA and CDR2 YSLEER. The CDR3 has 15 amino acids. V shed 1 base and J shed 2 bases, with 11 bases lying between them. The CDR3 region has the DNA TGCGCCAGCAGCCAAGGCTCGGGGAGGCAAGAGACCCAGTACTTC. It specifies CASSQGSGRQETQYF.

The V and J genes are TRBV7-2 and TRBJ2-4; 8 bases agree with TRBD2. Trimming at V came to 0 bases and at J to 6 bases, leaving 4 bases not matched to a gene. CDR1 is SGHTA, CDR2 FQGNSA, per germline. The CDR3 runs 15 residues. The CDR3 nucleotides read TGTGCCAGCAGCTTAGCTCCCAGCGGGAGAAACATTCAGTACTTC. It is translated as CASSLAPSGRNIQYF.

The rearrangement joins TRBV5-1 to TRBJ1-6; D might be TRBD1 (5 bases). The CDR3 has 15 amino acids. Germline V lookup: CDR1 SGHRS, CDR2 YFSETQ. Trimming took 0 bases from V and 8 from J, leaving 12 bases between them. This CDR3 reads CASSLDQGWDSPLHF. The CDR3 region has the DNA TGCGCCAGCAGCTTGGATCAGGGTTGGGATTCACCCCTCCACTTT.

The chain carries TRBV28 and TRBJ1-2; maybe TRBD1 (6 bases). CDR3 length: 14 amino acids. Per germline, CDR1 MDHEN and CDR2 SYDVKM. Trimming removed 2 bases from V and 8 bases from J, with 15 bases in between. DNA for the CDR3: TGTGCCAGCAGTTTAACACAGGGTATTAACGGCTACACCTTC. It encodes CASSLTQGINGYTF.

The rearrangement links TRBV4-1 to TRBJ2-3; 15 positions match TRBD2. The CDR3 runs 18 residues. The V gene's germline CDR1 is MGHRA and CDR2 YSYEKL. Trimming removed 4 bases from V and 4 bases from J; junction bases left unmatched: 9. The CDR3 spells CASSRGTSGGLEADTQYF. The CDR3 DNA sequence: TGCGCCAGCAGCCGAGGGACTAGCGGGGGGCTTGAGGCAGATACGCAGTATTTT.

This sequence joins TRBV28 and TRBJ2-2, with D perhaps matching TRBD2 (5 bases). CDR3 size: 14 residues. From germline, CDR1 is MDHEN and CDR2 SYDVKM. V shed 8 bases and J shed 3 bases, with 13 bases lying between them. The CDR3 nucleotides read TGTGCCAGCTTAACTTACGGGGACACCGGGGAGCTGTTTTTT. It yields the protein CASLTYGDTGELFF.